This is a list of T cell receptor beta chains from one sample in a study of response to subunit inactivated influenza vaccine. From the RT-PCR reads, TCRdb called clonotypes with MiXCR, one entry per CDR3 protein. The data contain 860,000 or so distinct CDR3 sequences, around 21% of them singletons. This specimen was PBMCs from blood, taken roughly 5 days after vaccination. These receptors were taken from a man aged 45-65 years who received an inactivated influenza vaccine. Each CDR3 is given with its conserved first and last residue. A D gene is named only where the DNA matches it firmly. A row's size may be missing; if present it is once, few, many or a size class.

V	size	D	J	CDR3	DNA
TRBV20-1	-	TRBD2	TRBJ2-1	CSASLLAGGVSYNEQFF	TGCAGTGCAAGTCTACTAGCGGGGGGTGTATCCTACAATGAGCAGTTCTTC
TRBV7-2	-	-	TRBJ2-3	CASSYPFEEGTDTQYF	TGTGCCAGCAGCTATCCTTTCGAAGAGGGGACAGATACGCAGTATTTT
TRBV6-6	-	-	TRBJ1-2	CATRVGDGYTF	TGTGCCACAAGAGTCGGTGATGGCTACACCTTC
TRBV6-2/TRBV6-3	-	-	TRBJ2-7	CASRRTEGRSYEQYF	TGTGCCAGCAGACGGACGGAAGGGAGATCCTACGAGCAGTACTTC
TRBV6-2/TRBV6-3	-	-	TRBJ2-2	CAGSTTPNTGELFF	TGTGCCGGCAGTACGACACCGAACACCGGGGAGCTGTTTTTT
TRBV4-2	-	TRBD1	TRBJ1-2	CASSHPDRVSGYTF	TGTGCCAGCAGCCACCCGGACAGGGTGTCCGGCTACACCTTC
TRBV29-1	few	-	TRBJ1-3	CSAQRGNTIYF	TGCAGCGCGCAGCGGGGAAACACCATATATTTT
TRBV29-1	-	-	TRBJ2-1	CSVESSGNSYNEQFF	TGCAGCGTTGAATCGTCGGGAAACTCCTACAATGAGCAGTTCTTC
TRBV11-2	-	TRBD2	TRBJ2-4	CASSPIAGGKNIQYF	TGTGCCAGCAGCCCAATAGCGGGGGGTAAAAACATTCAGTACTTC
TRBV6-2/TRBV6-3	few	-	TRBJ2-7	CASSDGVTVSYEQYF	TGTGCCAGCAGCGACGGGGTCACCGTATCCTACGAGCAGTACTTC
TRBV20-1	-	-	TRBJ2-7	CSAIPDLSYEQYF	TGCAGTGCTATCCCAGACCTCTCCTACGAGCAGTACTTC
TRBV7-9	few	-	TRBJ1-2	CASSQTGPNYGYTF	TGTGCCAGCAGCCAGACGGGTCCTAACTATGGCTACACCTTC
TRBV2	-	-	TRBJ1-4	CASRGTFTNEKLFF	TGTGCCAGCAGAGGGACATTTACTAATGAAAAACTGTTTTTT
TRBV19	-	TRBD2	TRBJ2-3	CASSTSGTTDTQYF	TGTGCCAGTAGTACTAGCGGGACCACAGATACGCAGTATTTT
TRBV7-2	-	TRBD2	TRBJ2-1	CASSPRWGREFF	TGTGCCAGCAGCCCCCGTTGGGGGAGGGAGTTCTTC
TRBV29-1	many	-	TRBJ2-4	CSGKTGFSGNIQYF	TGCAGCGGCAAAACAGGGTTTTCGGGAAACATTCAGTACTTC